This entry is about one TCR beta chain. This sample is drawn from a study of blood T cell repertoires in COVID-19. Study-wide background: From T cells, B-cell-depleted T cells, or PBMCs came the material, which was cDNA or gDNA.

TCRdb's copy holds only in-frame clones and misses some; the assay was immunoSEQ multiplex PCR. The sample shows about 180,000 clones, around 88% of them seen only once. The sample comprised PBMCs or T cells enriched from blood (not recorded which). The TCR sequence derives from a woman in her 30s who had recovered from COVID-19.

The CDR3 sequence: CASTDPGQGNGYTF. The CDR3 DNA sequence: TGTGCCAGCACCGACCCGGGACAGGGAAATGGCTACACCTTC. The chain couples TRBV28 to TRBJ1-2; 9 nucleotides agree with TRBD1. V was clipped by 7 bases and J by 6 bases; unmatched bases: 9. CDR1 and CDR2 (germline): MDHEN, SYDVKM. The CDR3 runs 14 residues.